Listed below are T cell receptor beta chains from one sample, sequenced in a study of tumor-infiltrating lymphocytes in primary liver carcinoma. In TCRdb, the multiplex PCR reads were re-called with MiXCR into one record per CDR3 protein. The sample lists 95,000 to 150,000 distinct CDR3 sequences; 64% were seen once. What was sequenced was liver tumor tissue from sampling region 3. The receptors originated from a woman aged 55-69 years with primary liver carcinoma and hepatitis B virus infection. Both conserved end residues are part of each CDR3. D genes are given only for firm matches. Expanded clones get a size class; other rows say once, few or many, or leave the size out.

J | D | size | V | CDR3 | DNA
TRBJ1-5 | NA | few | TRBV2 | CASRTGPNQPQHF | TGTGCCAGCAGGACAGGCCCAAATCAGCCCCAGCATTTT
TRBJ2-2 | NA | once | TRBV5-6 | CVSSHGQGGTGKLFF | TGCGTCAGCAGCCACGGACAGGGAGGGACCGGGAAGCTGTTTTTT
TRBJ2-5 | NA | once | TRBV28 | CASSLLAGSGRGTQYF | TGTGCCAGCAGTTTATTGGCTGGTTCGGGACGCGGGACCCAGTACTTC
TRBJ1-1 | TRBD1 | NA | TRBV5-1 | CASSYDRATEAFF | TGCGCCAGCAGCTACGACAGGGCCACTGAAGCTTTCTTT
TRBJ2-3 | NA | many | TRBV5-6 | CASSLRAGGDTQYF | TGTGCCAGCAGCTTAAGGGCAGGTGGGGATACGCAGTATTTT
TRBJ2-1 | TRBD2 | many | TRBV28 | CASSPGGRDEQFF | TGTGCCAGCAGCCCGGGGGGGCGGGATGAGCAGTTCTTC
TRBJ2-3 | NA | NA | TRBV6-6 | CASLDRPLGNQSQYF | TGTGCCAGCCTCGACAGGCCCTTGGGCAATCAGTCCCAGTATTTT
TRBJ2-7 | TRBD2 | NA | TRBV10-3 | CAIRTKPGLAGNEQYF | TGTGCCATCCGTACCAAGCCGGGACTAGCGGGAAACGAGCAGTACTTC
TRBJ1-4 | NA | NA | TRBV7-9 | CASSGGREGEKPFF | TGTGCCAGCAGCGGGGGCAGGGAGGGGGAAAAACCGTTTTTT
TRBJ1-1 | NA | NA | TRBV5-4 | CASGVTGNTEAFF | TGTGCCAGCGGCGTGACAGGGAACACTGAAGCTTTCTTT
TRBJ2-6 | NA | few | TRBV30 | CAWSKQGHSSGANVLTF | TGTGCCTGGAGTAAACAGGGACACAGCTCTGGGGCCAACGTCCTGACTTTC
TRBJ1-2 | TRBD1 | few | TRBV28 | CASSALSGTGYGYTF | TGTGCCAGCAGTGCCCTATCCGGGACAGGCTATGGCTACACCTTC
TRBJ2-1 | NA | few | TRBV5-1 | CASSSGGTNYNEQFF | TGCGCCAGCAGCTCTGGAGGCACTAACTACAATGAGCAGTTCTTC
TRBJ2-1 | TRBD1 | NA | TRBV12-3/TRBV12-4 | CANSPWDRNYNGQFF | TGTGCCAACAGTCCCTGGGACAGAAATTACAATGGGCAGTTCTTC
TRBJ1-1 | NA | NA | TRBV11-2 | CASSFRRLNTEAFF | TGTGCCAGCAGCTTTAGACGTCTGAACACTGAAGCTTTCTTT
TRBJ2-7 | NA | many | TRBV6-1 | CASSEGLAGFYEQYF | TGTGCCAGCAGTGAAGGTTTGGCAGGGTTCTACGAGCAGTACTTC
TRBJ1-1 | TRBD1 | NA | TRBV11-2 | CASRLTGGRAEAFF | TGTGCCAGCAGGTTAACAGGGGGGCGAGCTGAAGCTTTCTTT
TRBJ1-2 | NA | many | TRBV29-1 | CSATGLGGSGYTF | TGCAGCGCTACCGGGCTCGGAGGGTCAGGCTACACCTTC
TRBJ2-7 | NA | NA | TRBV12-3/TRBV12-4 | CASSLVTGSYEQYF | TGTGCCAGCAGTTTAGTTACTGGGTCCTACGAGCAGTACTTC
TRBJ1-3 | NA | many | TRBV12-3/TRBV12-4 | CASSPVYSGNTIYF | TGTGCCAGCAGTCCTGTCTACTCTGGAAACACCATATATTTT
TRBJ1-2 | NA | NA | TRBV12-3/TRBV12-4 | CASSPPRTVLGYTF | TGTGCCAGCAGTCCTCCCCGGACAGTGCTCGGCTACACATTC
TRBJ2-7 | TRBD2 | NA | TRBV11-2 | CASSLLMASGTYEQYF | TGTGCCAGCAGCTTATTAATGGCTAGCGGGACATACGAGCAGTACTTC
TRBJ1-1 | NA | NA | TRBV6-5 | CAISSSTGRRVNTEAFF | TGTGCCATCAGTTCCTCTACAGGGAGAAGGGTGAACACTGAAGCTTTCTTC
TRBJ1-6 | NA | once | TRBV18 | CASFRMANPDSPLHF | TGTGCCAGCTTTCGGATGGCAAATCCAGACTCACCCCTCCACTTT
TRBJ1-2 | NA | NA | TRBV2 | CASSENRAANYGYTF | TGTGCCAGCAGTGAGAACAGGGCCGCTAACTATGGCTACACCTTC
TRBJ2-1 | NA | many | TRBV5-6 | CASSKIGTVTYNEQFF | TGTGCCAGCAGCAAGATAGGGACTGTAACCTACAATGAGCAGTTCTTC
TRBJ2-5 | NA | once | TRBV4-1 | CASSEPSYGQDTQYF | TGCGCCAGCAGCGAACCTAGCTACGGACAAGATACCCAGTACTTC
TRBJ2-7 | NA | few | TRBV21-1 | CASRPRGRAPRFYEQYF | TGTGCCAGCAGGCCTAGGGGGAGGGCACCTCGGTTTTACGAGCAGTACTTC
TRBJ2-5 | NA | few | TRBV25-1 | CASSDLYQETQYF | TGTGCCAGCAGTGATCTGTACCAAGAGACCCAGTACTTC
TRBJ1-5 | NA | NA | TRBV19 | CASSIVGGPQPQHF | TGTGCCAGTAGTATCGTGGGGGGCCCTCAGCCCCAGCATTTT
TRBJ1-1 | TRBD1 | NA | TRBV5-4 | CASGNLTGLGAFF | TGTGCCAGCGGCAATCTGACAGGGCTTGGAGCTTTCTTT
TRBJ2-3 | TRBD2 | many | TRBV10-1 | CATAGERDTDTQYF | TGCGCCACCGCGGGAGAAAGGGACACAGATACGCAGTATTTT
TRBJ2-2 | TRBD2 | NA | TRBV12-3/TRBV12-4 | CASSSGLAGVAGEMFF | TGTGCCAGCAGCTCAGGACTAGCGGGAGTAGCCGGGGAGATGTTTTTT
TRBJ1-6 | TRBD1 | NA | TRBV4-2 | CASGDTGGHNPPLHF | TGTGCCAGCGGGGATACAGGGGGACATAATCCACCCCTCCACTTT
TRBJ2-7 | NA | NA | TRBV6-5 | CASRQDTGEQYF | TGTGCCAGCAGACAAGACACGGGCGAGCAGTACTTC
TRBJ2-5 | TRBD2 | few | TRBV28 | CASTPGGRVEETQYF | TGTGCCAGCACCCCGGGAGGCAGGGTGGAAGAGACCCAGTACTTC
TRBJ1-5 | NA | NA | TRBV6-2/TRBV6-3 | CASKCRGGQPQHF | TGTGCCAGTAAATGTCGGGGAGGACAGCCCCAGCATTTT
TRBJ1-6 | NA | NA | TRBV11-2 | CAISLEWGGNSPLHF | TGTGCCATCAGCTTAGAATGGGGGGGTAATTCACCTCTCCACTTT
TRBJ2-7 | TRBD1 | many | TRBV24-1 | CATSDTGQGSSYEQYF | TGTGCCACCAGTGACACTGGACAGGGGAGCTCCTACGAGCAGTACTTC
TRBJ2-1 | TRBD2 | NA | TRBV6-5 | CASRLAGGNGQFF | TGTGCCAGCAGGCTAGCGGGAGGTAATGGGCAGTTCTTC
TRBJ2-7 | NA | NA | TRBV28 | CACKRGSLYEEYF | TGTGCCTGCAAAAGGGGCTCCCTCTACGAGGAGTACTTC
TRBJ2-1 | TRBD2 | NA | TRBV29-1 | CSTRTSGSDGQFF | TGCAGCACACGGACTAGCGGGAGTGATGGGCAGTTCTTC
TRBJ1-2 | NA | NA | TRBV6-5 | CVSSSGSNYGYTF | TGTGTCAGCAGTTCAGGGAGTAACTATGGCTACACCTTC
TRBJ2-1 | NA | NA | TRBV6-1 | CASRNRSLYNEKFF | TGTGCCAGCAGAAACAGGTCGCTCTACAATGAGAAGTTCTTC
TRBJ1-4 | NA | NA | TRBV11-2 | CASSFLGAINEKLLF | TGTGCCAGCAGCTTCTTGGGAGCAATTAATGAAAAACTGTTATTT
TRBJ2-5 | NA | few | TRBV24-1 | CATGAGVRETQYF | TGTGCCACCGGTGCCGGGGTCAGGGAGACCCAGTACTTC
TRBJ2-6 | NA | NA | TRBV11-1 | CASSPALGNGTNVPTF | TGTGCCAGCAGCCCCGCCCTAGGGAATGGGACCAACGTCCCGACTTTC
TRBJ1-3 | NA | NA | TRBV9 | CASSEYQQGNTIYF | TGTGCCAGCAGCGAGTACCAACAAGGAAACACCATATATTTT
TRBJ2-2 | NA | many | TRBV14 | CASSHRQANTGELFF | TGTGCCAGCAGCCATAGGCAGGCCAACACCGGGGAGCTGTTTTTT
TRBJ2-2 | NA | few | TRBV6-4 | CASSDSVTGELFF | TGTGCCAGCAGTGACTCCGTTACCGGGGAGCTGTTTTTT
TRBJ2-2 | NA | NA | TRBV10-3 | CGIAGDYTGELFF | TGTGGCATTGCTGGGGACTACACCGGGGAGCTGTTTTTT
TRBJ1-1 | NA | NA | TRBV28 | CASSWAGARSEAFF | TGTGCCAGCAGTTGGGCAGGGGCGCGGAGTGAAGCTTTCTTT
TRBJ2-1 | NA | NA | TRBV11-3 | CANSPPGDSNCNEQFF | TGCGCCAACAGCCCCCCCGGAGATTCCAATTGCAATGAGCAGTTCTTC
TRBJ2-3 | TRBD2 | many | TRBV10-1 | CASSEESAGALTNTQYF | TGCGCCAGCAGTGAAGAAAGTGCGGGAGCCCTCACGAATACGCAGTATTTT
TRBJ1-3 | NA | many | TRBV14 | CASSQEELVDTIYF | TGTGCCAGCAGCCAAGAGGAGTTGGTGGACACCATATATTTT
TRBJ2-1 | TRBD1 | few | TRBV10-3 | CAISVVTGGGNEQFF | TGTGCCATCAGTGTAGTGACAGGGGGGGGCAATGAGCAGTTCTTC
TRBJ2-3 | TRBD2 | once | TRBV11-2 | CASSLGGLTYASDIQYF | TGTGCCAGCAGCTTAGGGGGACTAACGTACGCGTCAGATATACAGTATTTT
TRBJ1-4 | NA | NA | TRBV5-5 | CVSSVVTSEKLFF | TGTGTCAGCAGCGTGGTGACATCTGAAAAACTGTTTTTT
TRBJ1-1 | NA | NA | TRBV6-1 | CASSDGVGTEAFF | TGTGCCAGCAGTGATGGGGTGGGAACTGAAGCTTTCTTT
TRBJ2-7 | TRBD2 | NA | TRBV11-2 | CASSLDPSGRSEQYF | TGTGCCAGCAGCTTAGATCCTAGCGGGAGGAGTGAGCAGTACTTC